A selection of T cell receptor beta chains follows, all from one sample in a study of response to subunit inactivated influenza vaccine. TCRdb reprocessed the RT-PCR reads via MiXCR and lists one record per CDR3 protein. The data show about 500,000 distinct CDR3 sequences, approximately 15% seen once. Specimen: CD4+ T cells sorted from PBMCs, collected less than 30 months after vaccination. These receptor sequences come from a man aged 45 to 75 who received an inactivated influenza vaccine. Each CDR3 is given with its conserved first and last residue. A D gene is named only where the DNA matches it firmly. Expanded clones get a size class; other rows say once, few or many, or leave the size out.

CDR3aa	CDR3nt	j_gene	abundance	v_gene	len	d_gene
CSATGVGNQPQHF	TGCAGTGCAACGGGGGTAGGTAATCAGCCCCAGCATTTT	TRBJ1-5	many	TRBV20-1	13	NA
CSARGDSTGELFF	TGCAGTGCTAGAGGGGACTCCACCGGGGAGCTGTTTTTT	TRBJ2-2	NA	TRBV20-1	13	NA
CASSLERSENEKLFF	TGTGCCAGCAGCTTAGAAAGGTCGGAGAATGAAAAACTGTTTTTT	TRBJ1-4	NA	TRBV7-8	15	NA
CASSLSPPPTDTQYF	TGCGCCAGCAGCCTATCGCCTCCCCCCACAGATACGCAGTATTTT	TRBJ2-3	few	TRBV4-1	15	NA
CSVSIIGEQYF	TGCAGCGTGAGCATAATTGGGGAGCAGTACTTC	TRBJ2-7	NA	TRBV29-1	11	NA
CSALRDGATDTQYF	TGCAGTGCTCTCCGGGACGGCGCCACAGATACGCAGTATTTT	TRBJ2-3	NA	TRBV20-1	14	NA
CASSLQAGLYGYTF	TGTGCCAGCAGTTTACAGGCAGGGCTCTATGGCTACACCTTC	TRBJ1-2	few	TRBV12-3/TRBV12-4	14	NA
CAISVVSGSPPKGEQFF	TGTGCCATCAGTGTCGTTAGCGGGAGTCCCCCTAAGGGTGAGCAGTTCTTC	TRBJ2-1	few	TRBV10-3	17	TRBD2
CAISEWGATYEQFF	TGTGCCATCAGTGAATGGGGAGCGACCTATGAGCAGTTCTTC	TRBJ2-1	few	TRBV10-3	14	NA
CSASHPLAGNSYNEQFF	TGCAGTGCCTCCCACCCTCTAGCGGGAAACTCCTACAATGAGCAGTTCTTC	TRBJ2-1	NA	TRBV20-1	17	TRBD2
CSVELRIQETQYF	TGCAGCGTTGAATTGAGGATCCAAGAGACCCAGTACTTC	TRBJ2-5	NA	TRBV29-1	13	NA
CASSEARPGNTIYF	TGTGCCAGCAGTGAAGCTAGGCCCGGAAACACCATATATTTT	TRBJ1-3	NA	TRBV6-1	14	NA
CASSQAGTNQETQYF	TGTGCCAGCAGCCAAGCCGGGACAAATCAAGAGACCCAGTACTTC	TRBJ2-5	few	TRBV3-1	15	NA
CASSLASGTGNTIYF	TGTGCCAGCAGCTTAGCCTCCGGGACAGGGAACACCATATATTTT	TRBJ1-3	few	TRBV7-9	15	TRBD1
CASSQDWQGKRAGELFF	TGTGCCAGCAGCCAAGATTGGCAGGGTAAAAGGGCCGGGGAGCTGTTTTTT	TRBJ2-2	many	TRBV4-2	17	NA
CASSRGSGDGVGLNEQFF	TGTGCCAGCAGTCGAGGCAGTGGGGACGGTGTGGGACTCAATGAGCAGTTCTTC	TRBJ2-1	NA	TRBV9	18	NA
CASTADREPGELFF	TGTGCCAGCACCGCGGACAGGGAACCCGGGGAGCTGTTTTTT	TRBJ2-2	NA	TRBV6-1	14	TRBD1
CASSPDGPSGNTIYF	TGTGCCAGCAGCCCAGACGGGCCCTCTGGAAACACCATATATTTT	TRBJ1-3	many	TRBV7-9	15	NA
CASSVSPRTDNYGYTF	TGTGCCAGCAGCGTATCTCCGCGGACAGATAACTATGGCTACACCTTC	TRBJ1-2	NA	TRBV9	16	NA
CASSTPGGNTEAFF	TGTGCCAGCAGTACCCCAGGGGGGAACACTGAAGCTTTCTTT	TRBJ1-1	NA	TRBV6-1	14	TRBD1
CASAAGTGSSGNTIYF	TGTGCCAGCGCTGCCGGGACAGGGAGCTCTGGAAACACCATATATTTT	TRBJ1-3	NA	TRBV10-3	16	TRBD1
CASSQFDSSNQPQHF	TGCGCCAGCAGCCAGTTTGACAGTTCAAATCAGCCCCAGCATTTT	TRBJ1-5	few	TRBV4-1	15	NA
CASSQSSRSTDTQYF	TGCGCCAGCAGTCAATCTTCCCGCAGCACAGATACGCAGTATTTT	TRBJ2-3	few	TRBV23-1	15	NA
CAISEPRVANVLTF	TGTGCCATCAGTGAGCCCCGGGTGGCCAACGTCCTGACTTTC	TRBJ2-6	NA	TRBV10-3	14	NA
CASSLRGAGVTDTQYF	TGTGCCAGCAGCCTGCGGGGGGCAGGGGTGACAGATACGCAGTATTTT	TRBJ2-3	NA	TRBV3-1	16	TRBD2
CAIRGQGTSAGYTF	TGTGCCATCAGGGGACAGGGCACTAGCGCTGGCTACACCTTC	TRBJ1-2	NA	TRBV10-3	14	TRBD1
CASSLSRGPNQPQHF	TGTGCCAGCAGTTTGAGCCGGGGGCCCAATCAGCCCCAGCATTTT	TRBJ1-5	NA	TRBV6-2/TRBV6-3	15	NA
CASSSSPGAPLHF	TGTGCCAGCAGTTCCTCTCCCGGGGCACCCCTCCACTTT	TRBJ1-6	NA	TRBV2	13	NA
CASSRDRGGYNEQFF	TGTGCCAGCAGTCGGGACAGGGGGGGGTACAATGAGCAGTTCTTC	TRBJ2-1	few	TRBV12-3/TRBV12-4	15	TRBD1
CATGRGVADQETQYF	TGTGCCACCGGGAGGGGAGTAGCGGATCAAGAGACCCAGTACTTC	TRBJ2-5	few	TRBV10-3	15	TRBD2
CASSFVRRYGYTF	TGTGCCAGCAGTTTTGTCAGGCGGTATGGCTACACCTTC	TRBJ1-2	NA	TRBV12-3/TRBV12-4	13	NA
CSVEGQGTGANVLTF	TGCAGCGTTGAAGGACAGGGGACGGGGGCCAACGTCCTGACTTTC	TRBJ2-6	few	TRBV29-1	15	TRBD1
CASSQVNGGGGNTGELFF	TGTGCCAGCAGCCAAGTAAACGGTGGAGGGGGTAACACCGGGGAGCTGTTTTTT	TRBJ2-2	many	TRBV4-2	18	NA
CASSRGQSSGNTIYF	TGTGCCAGCAGCCGGGGACAGAGCTCTGGAAACACCATATATTTT	TRBJ1-3	NA	TRBV12-3/TRBV12-4	15	TRBD1
CASSTPTSGSGNEQFF	TGTGCCAGCAGTACCCCGACTAGCGGGAGTGGAAATGAGCAGTTCTTC	TRBJ2-1	few	TRBV6-1	16	TRBD2
CASSSDRGLVQAFF	TGTGCCAGCAGCTCTGACAGGGGGCTTGTTCAGGCTTTCTTT	TRBJ1-1	NA	TRBV7-9	14	TRBD1
CASNTGNSYEQYF	TGTGCCAGCAATACAGGGAACTCCTACGAGCAGTACTTC	TRBJ2-7	few	TRBV2	13	NA
CASRVAGALETQYF	TGTGCCAGCAGAGTAGCAGGGGCGTTGGAGACCCAGTACTTC	TRBJ2-5	NA	TRBV28	14	NA
CSARDTGYYGYTF	TGCAGTGCTAGAGATACAGGGTACTATGGCTACACCTTC	TRBJ1-2	few	TRBV20-1	13	NA